This passage covers 14 T cell receptor beta chains from one sample sequenced in a study of vaccination and CD4 T cells after COVID-19. Specified treatment: roughly ten-day PBMC culture with coronavirus spike peptide pools or control peptides (ViraFEST assay). The Oncomine TCR Beta short-read assay sequenced DNA from cultured CD4+ T cells. TCRdb reprocessed the PCR reads via MiXCR and lists one record per CDR3 protein. The sample contains just under 20,000 distinct CDR3 sequences, about 42% of which appear only once. These receptors have no known antigen. The material sequenced was CD4+ T cells from blood, cultured in vitro, taken before SARS-CoV-2 vaccination. These receptors were taken from a human donor who received a COVID-19 vaccine.

The chain recombines TRBV7-2 with TRBJ2-3, with TRBD2 identical over 16 bases. V gave up 4 bases and J gave up 4 bases; unmatched junction bases: 8. CDR1 is SGHTA, CDR2 FQGNSA, per germline. This CDR3 contains 18 residues. CDR3 protein: CASSSQGLAGGPPDTQYF. In nucleotides, the CDR3 is TGTGCCAGCAGCTCACAGGGACTAGCGGGGGGGCCGCCAGATACGCAGTATTTT. The whole variable domain, filled in from reference TRBV7-2 and TRBJ2-3, reads GAGVSQSPSNKVTEKGKDVELRCDPISGHTALYWYRQSLGQGLEFLIYFQGNSAPDKSGLPSDRFSAERTGGSVSTLTIQRTQQEDSAVYLCASSSQGLAGGPPDTQYFGPGTRLTVL.

This chain joins TRBV7-2 and TRBJ2-2; D may be TRBD2 (6 bases). Trimming cost V 5 bases and J 3 bases, with 13 bases left between them. The germline gives CDR1 SGHTA, CDR2 FQGNSA. This CDR3 region has 15 residues. The CDR3 region is CASSQGTSYTGELFF. The CDR3, as DNA: TGTGCCAGCAGCCAAGGGACTTCCTACACCGGGGAGCTGTTTTTT.

A few counts support this clonotype. The gene calls are TRBV19 and TRBJ1-1; the match to TRBD1 covers 9 bases. CDR3 length: 14 amino acids. Germline values: CDR1 LNHDA, CDR2 SQIVND (reference sequence). V trimming: 6 bases; J trimming: 11 bases; junction bases outside the gene matches: 13. CDR3 sequence: CASRATDRGESAFF. The CDR3 DNA follows: TGTGCCAGTAGAGCTACCGACAGGGGGGAGTCGGCTTTCTTT.

This chain uses TRBV18 with TRBJ2-3; no reliable D call. Trimming shortened V by 2 bases and J by 0 bases, and 6 bases separated the two germline ends. In germline, CDR1 is KGHSH, CDR2 LQKENI. CDR3 length: 14 residues. The CDR3 DNA sequence: TGTGCCAGCTCACCATTGGTCAGCACAGATACGCAGTATTTT. As protein: CASSPLVSTDTQYF.

This clonotype appeared a few times. In DNA, the CDR3 is TGCGCCAGCAGCTTAGGACGGATCTACGAGCAGTACTTC. Translating gives CASSLGRIYEQYF. The chain uses TRBV5-1 and TRBJ2-7; no clear D. Between the trimmed V and J ends, which lost 2 bases and 3 bases, there was a span of 9 bases. The germline V gene encodes CDR1 SGHRS and CDR2 YFSETQ. The CDR3 has 13 residues.

The chain has TRBV24-1 and TRBJ2-7; weak D call: TRBD1 (5 bases). With 1 base removed from V and 7 bases from J, the gap between germline ends came to 10 bases. Germline CDR1 reads KGHDR; CDR2 reads SFDVKD. CDR3 length: 13 residues. The CDR3 coding sequence is TGTGCCACCAGTGATTTTCCCAGGGAAGAGCAGTACTTC. Its protein is CATSDFPREEQYF.

CDR3 nucleotides: TGTGCCAGCAGGGTAACTGGGACAGATACGCAGTATTTT. Its protein is CASRVTGTDTQYF. The rearrangement joins TRBV6-2 or TRBV6-3 to TRBJ2-3; D not resolved. V was trimmed by 6 bases and J by 3 bases, leaving 10 bases between them. The CDR3 runs to 13 residues. Germline V lookup: CDR1 MNHEY, CDR2 SVGEGT.

This clonotype was found a few times. The chain couples TRBV6-1 to TRBJ1-1, with D possibly TRBD1 on 6 matching bases. Germline CDR1 is MNHNS and CDR2 is SASEGT. Trimming removed 4 bases from V and 1 base from J, with 10 bases in between. The CDR3 is 14 residues long. The CDR3, as DNA: TGTGCCAGCAGTGCACAGGGTCCGAACACTGAAGCTTTCTTT. Amino acids: CASSAQGPNTEAFF.

This clonotype was seen a few times. This chain connects TRBV6-1 to TRBJ2-3, with 9 bases lining up with TRBD2. This CDR3 has 15 amino acids. J lost 5 bases, V lost 6 bases, and 9 bases had no gene match. Germline V gene lookup returns CDR1 MNHNS and CDR2 SASEGT. The CDR3 DNA reads TGTGCCAGCAGGGAGGGGGGACTAGCTCGAGATACGCAGTATTTT. This gives the protein CASREGGLARDTQYF.

This sequence joins TRBV20-1 and TRBJ1-2; 8 nucleotides align to TRBD1. The CDR3 loop spans 13 amino acids. Trimming at V came to 0 bases and at J to 5 bases, leaving 2 bases not matched to a gene. Germline CDR1 DFQATT, CDR2 SNEGSKA (reference sequence). CDR3 sequence (DNA): TGCAGTGCTAGAGATTACAGGGGGTATGGCTACACCTTC. Protein product: CSARDYRGYGYTF.

The rearrangement uses TRBV20-1 and TRBJ2-3; no clear D. The V gene lost 4 bases and the J gene lost 5 bases, with 10 bases spanning the gap. The CDR3 has 12 residues. Germline V gives CDR1 DFQATT, CDR2 SNEGSKA (reference sequence). CDR3: CSANGFGDTQYF. CDR3 sequence (DNA): TGCAGTGCTAACGGTTTTGGAGATACGCAGTATTTT.

This chain joins TRBV6-1 and TRBJ1-2; D is undetermined. The CDR3 runs to 14 residues. The germline V gene has CDR1 MNHNS and CDR2 SASEGT. Trimming took 7 bases from V and 7 from J, leaving 19 bases between them. CDR3 region: CASIAGAGSVGYTF. In DNA, the CDR3 is TGTGCCAGCATAGCAGGCGCCGGATCAGTTGGCTACACCTTC.

This clonotype came up a few times. The chain uses TRBV6-1 and TRBJ2-3; D not resolved. This CDR3 contains 14 residues. Trimming took 3 bases from V and 0 from J, leaving 7 bases between them. Germline-derived CDR1 and CDR2 are MNHNS and SASEGT. CDR3 DNA: TGTGCCAGCAGTGATGGGATTAGCACAGATACGCAGTATTTT. Protein product: CASSDGISTDTQYF.

CDR3 sequence (DNA): TGTGCCAGCAGTAGGGGGCTTGGGGGTGGCTACACCTTC. This codes for CASSRGLGGGYTF. V usage is TRBV6-1 and J usage is TRBJ1-2, with 7 bases identical to TRBD1. Trimming cost V 5 bases and J 7 bases; bases outside gene matches: 7. The CDR3 is 13 residues long. CDR1 is MNHNS and CDR2 is SASEGT in the germline V gene.